The entry that follows covers one TCR beta chain sequence. Both iRepertoire HTBI primers and Arm-PCR of CDR3 regions were used to build the TCR beta libraries. TCRdb redid the calling of the multiplex PCR reads with MiXCR, one entry per CDR3 protein. The sample contains some 420,000 distinct CDR3 sequences, approximately 23% of which appear only once. Sample time point: persistent/refractory GD, antithyroid drugs over 5 years with positive TRAb. After RNA was extracted from PBMCs, the TCR library was made from it. This record comes from a study of regulatory T cells in long-lasting Graves disease. CDR1 is DFQATT and CDR2 is SNEGSKA in the germline V gene (reference sequence). The length of the CDR3 is 15 residues.

J is TRBJ2-5 and V is TRBV20-1; 10 bases are a match to TRBD2. The tail of the sequence fits TRBJ2-7 better, so the J call may be wrong. The sequencing used peripheral blood mononuclear cells (PBMCs), collected when the disease was refractory, from a patient treated with antithyroid drugs. This TCR was sampled from a female donor with Graves disease. The CDR3 DNA is TGCAGTGCTAGAAATAGCGGGGGGAGACAGTACGAGCAGTACTTC. It is translated as CSARNSGGRQYEQYF.